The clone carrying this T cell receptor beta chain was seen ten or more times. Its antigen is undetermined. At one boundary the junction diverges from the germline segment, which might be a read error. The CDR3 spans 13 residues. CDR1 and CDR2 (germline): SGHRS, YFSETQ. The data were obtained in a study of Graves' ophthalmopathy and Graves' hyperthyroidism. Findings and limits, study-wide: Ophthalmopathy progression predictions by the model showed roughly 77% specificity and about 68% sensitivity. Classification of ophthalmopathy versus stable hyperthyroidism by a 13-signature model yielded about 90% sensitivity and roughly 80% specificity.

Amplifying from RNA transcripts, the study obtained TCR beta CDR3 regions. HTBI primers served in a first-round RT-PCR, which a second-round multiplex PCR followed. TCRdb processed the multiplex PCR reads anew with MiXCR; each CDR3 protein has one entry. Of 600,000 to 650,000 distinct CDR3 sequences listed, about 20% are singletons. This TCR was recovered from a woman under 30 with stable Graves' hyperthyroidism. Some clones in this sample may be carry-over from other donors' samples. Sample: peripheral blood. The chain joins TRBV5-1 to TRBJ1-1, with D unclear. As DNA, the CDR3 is TGTGCCAGCAGCTTAGGGTCGAACACTGAAGCTTTCTTT. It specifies CASSLGSNTEAFF. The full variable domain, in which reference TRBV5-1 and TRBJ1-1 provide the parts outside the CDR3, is KAGVTQTPRYLIKTRGQQVTLSCSPISGHRSVSWYQQTPGQGLQFLFEYFSETQRNKGNFPGRFSGRQFSNSRSEMNVSTLELGDSALYLCASSLGSNTEAFFGQGTRLTVV.